One T cell receptor (beta chain) is described in this entry. Germline V gene lookup returns CDR1 DFQATT and CDR2 SNEGSKA (reference sequence). There are 13 residues in the CDR3. V shed 1 base and J shed 7 bases, with 13 bases lying between them. TCRdb called the RT-PCR reads again in MiXCR, with one record for every CDR3 protein. Of approximately 480,000 distinct CDR3 sequences in the sample, approximately 11% were seen once. This record comes from a study of response to subunit inactivated influenza vaccine. The specimen comprised PBMCs from blood, sampled roughly 45 days after vaccination. The source is a man in his fifties who received an inactivated influenza vaccine. The rearrangement joins TRBV20-1 to TRBJ1-1; a possible D gene is TRBD1 (6 bases). CDR3 nucleotides: TGCAGTGCTAGAGTTCGGGGGCGAAATGAAGCTTTCTTT. Amino acids: CSARVRGRNEAFF.